Sequencing of this T cell receptor (beta chain) was carried out in a study of vaccination and CD4 T cells after COVID-19. Study information: Blood was drawn a median roughly 79 days post second dose, range 14 to 241. Cultures designated as controls were supplied with a CEFX pool, an HIV-1 Nef pool, or no peptide.

Specified treatment: approximately 10-day PBMC culture with coronavirus spike peptide pools or control peptides (ViraFEST assay). The study sequenced cultured CD4+ T cell DNA using the Oncomine TCR Beta short-read assay. TCRdb re-called the PCR reads through MiXCR, storing one row per CDR3 protein. Among about 15,000 distinct CDR3 sequences listed, about 67% were seen once. To note about this clonotype: Its antigen is unidentified.

The sequencing input was CD4+ T cells from blood, cultured in vitro. The source of this sequence is a human donor who had recovered from COVID-19.

The CDR3 protein is CASKRTGSNYGYTF. The CDR3 coding sequence is TGTGCCAGCAAGCGGACCGGTTCTAACTATGGCTACACCTTC. The chain recombines TRBV6-1 with TRBJ1-2; D is ambiguous. Germline V gene lookup returns CDR1 MNHNS and CDR2 SASEGT. This CDR3 contains 14 residues. The ends were cut back, 7 bases at V and 0 bases at J, with 12 bases in the middle.